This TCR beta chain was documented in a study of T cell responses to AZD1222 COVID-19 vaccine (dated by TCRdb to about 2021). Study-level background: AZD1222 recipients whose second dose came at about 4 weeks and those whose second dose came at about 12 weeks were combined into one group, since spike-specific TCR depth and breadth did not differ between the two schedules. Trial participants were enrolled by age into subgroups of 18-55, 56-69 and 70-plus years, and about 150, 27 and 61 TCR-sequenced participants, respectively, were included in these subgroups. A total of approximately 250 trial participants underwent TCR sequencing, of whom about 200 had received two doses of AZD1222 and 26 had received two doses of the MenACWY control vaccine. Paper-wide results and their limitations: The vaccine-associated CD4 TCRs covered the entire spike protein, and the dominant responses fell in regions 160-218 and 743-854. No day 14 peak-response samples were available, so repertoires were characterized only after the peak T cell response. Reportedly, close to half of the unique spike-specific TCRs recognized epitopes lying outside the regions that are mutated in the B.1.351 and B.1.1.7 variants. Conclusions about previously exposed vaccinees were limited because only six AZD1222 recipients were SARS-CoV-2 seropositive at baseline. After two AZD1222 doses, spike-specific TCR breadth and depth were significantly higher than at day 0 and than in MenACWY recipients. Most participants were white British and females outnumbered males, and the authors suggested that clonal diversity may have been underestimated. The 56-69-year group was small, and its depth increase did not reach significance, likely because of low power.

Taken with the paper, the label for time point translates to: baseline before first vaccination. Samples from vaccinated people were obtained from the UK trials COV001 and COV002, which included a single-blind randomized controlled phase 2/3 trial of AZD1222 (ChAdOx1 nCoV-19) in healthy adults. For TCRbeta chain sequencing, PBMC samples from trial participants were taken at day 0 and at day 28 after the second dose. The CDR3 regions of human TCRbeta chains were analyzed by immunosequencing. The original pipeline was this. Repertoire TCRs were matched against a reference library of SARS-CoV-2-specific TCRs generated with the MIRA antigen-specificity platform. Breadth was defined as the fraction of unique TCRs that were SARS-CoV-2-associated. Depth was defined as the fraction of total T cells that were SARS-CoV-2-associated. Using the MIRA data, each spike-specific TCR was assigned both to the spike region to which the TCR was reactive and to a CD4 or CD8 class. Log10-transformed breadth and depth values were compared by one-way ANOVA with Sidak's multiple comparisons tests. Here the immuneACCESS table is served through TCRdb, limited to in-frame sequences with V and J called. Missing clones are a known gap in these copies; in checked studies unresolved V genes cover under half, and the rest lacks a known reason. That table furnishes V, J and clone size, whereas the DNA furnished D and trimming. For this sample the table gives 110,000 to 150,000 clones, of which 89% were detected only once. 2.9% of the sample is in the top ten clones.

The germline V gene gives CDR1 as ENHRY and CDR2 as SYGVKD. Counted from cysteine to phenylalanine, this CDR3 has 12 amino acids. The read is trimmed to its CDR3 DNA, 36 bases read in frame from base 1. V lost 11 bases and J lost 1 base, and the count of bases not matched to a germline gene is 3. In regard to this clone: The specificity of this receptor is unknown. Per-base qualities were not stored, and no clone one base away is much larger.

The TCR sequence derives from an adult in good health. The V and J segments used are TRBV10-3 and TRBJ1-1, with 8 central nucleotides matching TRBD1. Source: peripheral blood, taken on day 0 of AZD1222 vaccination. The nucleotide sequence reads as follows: TGTGCCTCAGGACAGGGGAACACTGAAGCTTTCTTT. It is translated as CASGQGNTEAFF.